This T cell receptor (beta chain) was obtained from a study of cytomegalovirus exposure and HLA in healthy donors. Germline CDR1 is MNHNS and CDR2 is SASEGT. The CDR3 consists of 15 residues. The PCR was carried out with 60 Vbeta primers and 13 Jbeta primers. This table comes from immunoSEQ multiplex PCR, and its TCRdb copy is limited to in-frame clones, with some not included. The table lists over 130,000 clones, 70% to 85% of them singletons, with less than 2% in the top ten. Study-level points and caveats: Most TCR beta V segments were productive about 90% or about 30% of the time in an earlier analysis. TCR beta sequences reportedly predicted most subjects' HLA-A and HLA-B alleles accurately.

Worth noting for this clone: Its target is unknown. A junction boundary mismatches the germline segment, possibly from a read error.

The chain carries TRBV6-1 and TRBJ2-4; TRBD1 might be the D (6 bases). Sequenced material: PBMCs. The sequence was obtained from a man aged 35 to 55 in good health and CMV-seronegative. The CDR3 reads CASSDRGRAKNSQYF. Here the CDR3 DNA reads TGTGCCAGCAGTGACAGGGGTAGAGCCAAAAACAGTCAGTACTTC.